The sequence of this T cell receptor (beta chain) was determined in a study of shared clonotypes between healthy human individuals. At the level of the study: Researchers drew samples from a couple of women and a few men aged 18 to 49.

Concerning this clone itself: At the DNA level, this CDR3 is encoded by other sequences in the same sample as well.

Running of the assay took place at deep level. Clones were read by immunoSEQ multiplex PCR, and TCRdb kept only the in-frame ones, dropping some. The table lists 470,000 or so clones, 81% of them singletons. V was shortened by 2 bases and J by 0 bases, with 3 bases between the two germline ends. This CDR3 is built from 12 residues. The germline V gene has CDR1 SGHNT and CDR2 YYREEE (reference sequence). Those who donated were healthy HIV-negative adults, with no recent acute infections or vaccinations reported. The chain links TRBV5-4 to TRBJ2-7; no reliable D call. The sequenced material came from PBMCs. This clonotype originated in a woman aged 40 to 50 in good health. Some clones in this sample may be carry-over from other donors' samples. The DNA of the CDR3 is TGTGCCAGCAGCTTTGACTCCTACGAGCAGTACTTC. Translated: CASSFDSYEQYF.